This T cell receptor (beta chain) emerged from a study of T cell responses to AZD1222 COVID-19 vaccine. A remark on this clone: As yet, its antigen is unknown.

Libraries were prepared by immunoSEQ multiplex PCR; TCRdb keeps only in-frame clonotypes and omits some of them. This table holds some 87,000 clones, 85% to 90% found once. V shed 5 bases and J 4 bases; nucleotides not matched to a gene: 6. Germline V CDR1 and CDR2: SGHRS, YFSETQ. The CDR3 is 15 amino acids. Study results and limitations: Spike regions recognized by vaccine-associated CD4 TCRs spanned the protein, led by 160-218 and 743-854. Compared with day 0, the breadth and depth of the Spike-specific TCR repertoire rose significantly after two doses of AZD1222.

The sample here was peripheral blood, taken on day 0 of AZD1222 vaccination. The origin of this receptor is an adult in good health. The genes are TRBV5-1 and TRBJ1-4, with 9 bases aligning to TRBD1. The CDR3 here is CASRTTGGSNEKLFF. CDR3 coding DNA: TGCGCCAGCAGAACGACAGGGGGTAGTAATGAAAAACTGTTTTTT. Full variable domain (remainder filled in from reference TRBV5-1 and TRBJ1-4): KAGVTQTPRYLIKTRGQQVTLSCSPISGHRSVSWYQQTPGQGLQFLFEYFSETQRNKGNFPGRFSGRQFSNSRSEMNVSTLELGDSALYLCASRTTGGSNEKLFFGSGTQLSVL.